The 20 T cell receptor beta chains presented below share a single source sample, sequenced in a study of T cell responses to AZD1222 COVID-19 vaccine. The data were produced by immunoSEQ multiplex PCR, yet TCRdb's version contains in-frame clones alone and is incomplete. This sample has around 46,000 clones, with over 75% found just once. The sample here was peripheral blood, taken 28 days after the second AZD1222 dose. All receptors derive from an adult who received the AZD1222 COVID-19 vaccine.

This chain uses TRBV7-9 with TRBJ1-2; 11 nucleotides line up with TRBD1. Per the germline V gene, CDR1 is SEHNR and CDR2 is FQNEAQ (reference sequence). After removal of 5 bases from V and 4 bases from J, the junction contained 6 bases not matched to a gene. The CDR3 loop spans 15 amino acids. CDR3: CASSMGQGETYGYTF. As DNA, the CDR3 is TGTGCCAGCAGCATGGGACAGGGGGAAACCTATGGCTACACCTTC.

The DNA of the CDR3 is TGTGCCAGCAGCGTAGGGCTAGCGGGGTTCGAGCAGTACTTC. This translates into CASSVGLAGFEQYF. The chain is built from TRBV9 and TRBJ2-7; 9 bases map to TRBD2. CDR3 length: 14 residues. Unmatched junction bases numbered 4, after V lost 0 bases and J lost 6 bases. CDR1 and CDR2 from the germline V gene are SGDLS and YYNGEE.

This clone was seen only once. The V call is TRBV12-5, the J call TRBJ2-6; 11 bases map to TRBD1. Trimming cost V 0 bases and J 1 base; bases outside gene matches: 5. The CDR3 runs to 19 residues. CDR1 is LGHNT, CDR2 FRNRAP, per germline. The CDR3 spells CASGLVLGQGASGANVLTF. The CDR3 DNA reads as TGTGCTAGTGGTTTGGTACTTGGACAGGGGGCGTCTGGGGCCAACGTCCTGACTTTC.

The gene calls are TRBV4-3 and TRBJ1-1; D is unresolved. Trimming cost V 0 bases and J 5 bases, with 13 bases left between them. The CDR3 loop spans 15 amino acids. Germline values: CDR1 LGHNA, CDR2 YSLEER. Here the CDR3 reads CASSQDPRERTEAFF. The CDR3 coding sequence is TGCGCCAGCAGCCAAGACCCACGGGAGAGGACTGAAGCTTTCTTT.

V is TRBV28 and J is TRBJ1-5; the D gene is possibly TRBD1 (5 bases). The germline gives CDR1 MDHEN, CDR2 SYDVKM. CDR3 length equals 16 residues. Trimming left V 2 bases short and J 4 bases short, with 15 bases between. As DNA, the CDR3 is TGTGCCAGCAGTTTAAGTCTGGGGCGGTGGAATCAGCCCCAGCATTTT. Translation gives CASSLSLGRWNQPQHF.

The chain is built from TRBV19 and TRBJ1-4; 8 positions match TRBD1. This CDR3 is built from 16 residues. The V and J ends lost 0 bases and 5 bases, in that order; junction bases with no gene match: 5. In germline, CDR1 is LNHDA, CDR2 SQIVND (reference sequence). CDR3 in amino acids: CASSIDDRGRNEKLFF. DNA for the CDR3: TGTGCCAGTAGTATAGATGACAGGGGTCGGAATGAAAAACTGTTTTTT.

The CDR3 nucleotides read TGCGCCAGCAGCGCTTGGACCGGGGGGAACACTGAAGCTTTCTTT. It codes for CASSAWTGGNTEAFF. V usage is TRBV5-1 and J usage is TRBJ1-1; tentatively, D is TRBD1 (5 bases). Trimming took 4 bases from V and 1 from J, leaving 14 bases between them. This CDR3 region has 15 residues. Germline CDR1 is SGHRS and CDR2 is YFSETQ.

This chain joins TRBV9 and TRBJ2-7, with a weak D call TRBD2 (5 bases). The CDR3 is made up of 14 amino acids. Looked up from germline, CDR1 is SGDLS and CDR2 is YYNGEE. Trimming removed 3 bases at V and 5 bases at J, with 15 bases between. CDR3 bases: TGTGCCAGCAGCGCAACGGGAAGGAGCCACGAGCAGTACTTC. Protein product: CASSATGRSHEQYF.

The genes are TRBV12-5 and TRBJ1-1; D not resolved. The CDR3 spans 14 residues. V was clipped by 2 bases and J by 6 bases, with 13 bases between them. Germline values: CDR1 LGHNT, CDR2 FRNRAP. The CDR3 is CASGLPPVSAEAFF. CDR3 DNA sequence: TGTGCTAGTGGTTTGCCCCCCGTGTCGGCTGAAGCTTTCTTT.

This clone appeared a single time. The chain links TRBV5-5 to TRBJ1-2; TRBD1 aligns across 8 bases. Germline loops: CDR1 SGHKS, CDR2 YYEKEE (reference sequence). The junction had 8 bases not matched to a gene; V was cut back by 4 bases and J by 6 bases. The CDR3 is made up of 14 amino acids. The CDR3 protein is CASSPDRGWDGYTF. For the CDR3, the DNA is TGTGCCAGCAGCCCAGACAGGGGTTGGGATGGCTACACCTTC.

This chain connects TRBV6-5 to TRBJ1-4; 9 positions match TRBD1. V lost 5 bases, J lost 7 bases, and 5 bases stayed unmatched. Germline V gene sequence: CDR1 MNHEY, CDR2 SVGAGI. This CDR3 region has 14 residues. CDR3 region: CASSLGTGTEKLFF. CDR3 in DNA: TGTGCCAGCAGTCTTGGGACAGGGACTGAAAAACTGTTTTTT.

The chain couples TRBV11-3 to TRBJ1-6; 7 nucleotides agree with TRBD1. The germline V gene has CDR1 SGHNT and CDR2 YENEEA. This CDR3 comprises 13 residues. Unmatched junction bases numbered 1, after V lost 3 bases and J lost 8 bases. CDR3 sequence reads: CASSFTGDSPLHF. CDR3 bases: TGTGCCAGCAGCTTTACAGGGGATTCACCCCTCCACTTT.

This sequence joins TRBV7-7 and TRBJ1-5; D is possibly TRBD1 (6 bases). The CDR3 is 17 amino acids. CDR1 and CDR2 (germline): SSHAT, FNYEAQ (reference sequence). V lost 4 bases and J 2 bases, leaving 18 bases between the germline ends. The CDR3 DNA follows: TGTGCCAGCAGCTCTTGTTCTTGGACAGCATGCAATCAGCCCCAGCATTTT. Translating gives CASSSCSWTACNQPQHF.

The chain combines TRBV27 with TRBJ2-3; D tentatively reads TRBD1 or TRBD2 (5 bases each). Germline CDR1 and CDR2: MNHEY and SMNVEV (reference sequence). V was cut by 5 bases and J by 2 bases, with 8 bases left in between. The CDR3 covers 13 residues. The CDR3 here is CASSLGTTDTQYF. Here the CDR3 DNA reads TGTGCCAGCAGTCTGGGGACCACAGATACGCAGTATTTT.

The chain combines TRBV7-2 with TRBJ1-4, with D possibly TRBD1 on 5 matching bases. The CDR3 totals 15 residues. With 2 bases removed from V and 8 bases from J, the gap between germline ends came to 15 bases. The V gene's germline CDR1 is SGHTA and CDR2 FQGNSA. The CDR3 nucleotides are TGTGCCAGCAGCTTAAGTCCGGCTTCAGGGGAAAAACTGTTTTTT. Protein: CASSLSPASGEKLFF.

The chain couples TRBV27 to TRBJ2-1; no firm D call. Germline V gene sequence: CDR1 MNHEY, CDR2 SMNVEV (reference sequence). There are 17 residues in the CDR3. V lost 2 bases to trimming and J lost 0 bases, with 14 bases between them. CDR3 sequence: CASSLIHPRSSYNEQFF. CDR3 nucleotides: TGTGCCAGCAGTTTAATTCACCCGAGAAGCTCCTACAATGAGCAGTTCTTC.

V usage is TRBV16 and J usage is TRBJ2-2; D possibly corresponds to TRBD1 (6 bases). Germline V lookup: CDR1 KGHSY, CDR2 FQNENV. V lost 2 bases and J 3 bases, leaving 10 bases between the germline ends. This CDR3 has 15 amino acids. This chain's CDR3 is CASSQVPGDTGELFF. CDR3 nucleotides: TGTGCCAGCAGCCAAGTCCCAGGGGACACCGGGGAGCTGTTTTTT.

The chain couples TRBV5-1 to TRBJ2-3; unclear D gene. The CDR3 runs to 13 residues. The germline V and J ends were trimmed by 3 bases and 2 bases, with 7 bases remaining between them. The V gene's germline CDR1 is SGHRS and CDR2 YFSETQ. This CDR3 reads CASSWALTDTQYF. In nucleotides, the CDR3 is TGCGCCAGCAGCTGGGCCCTCACAGATACGCAGTATTTT.

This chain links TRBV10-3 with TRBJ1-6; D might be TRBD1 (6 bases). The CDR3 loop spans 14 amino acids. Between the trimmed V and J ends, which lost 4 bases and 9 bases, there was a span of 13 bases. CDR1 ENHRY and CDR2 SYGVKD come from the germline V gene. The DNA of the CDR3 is TGTGCCATCAGTGCGGGGAGAGGGGGTTCACCCCTCCACTTT. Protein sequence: CAISAGRGGSPLHF.

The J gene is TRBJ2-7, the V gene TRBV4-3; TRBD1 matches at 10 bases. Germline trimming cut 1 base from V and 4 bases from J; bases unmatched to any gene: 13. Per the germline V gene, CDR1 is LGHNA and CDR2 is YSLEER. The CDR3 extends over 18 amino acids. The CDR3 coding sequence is TGCGCCAGCAGCCAAGGGGCCTACCGGGACAGGGGCAATTACGAGCAGTACTTC. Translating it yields CASSQGAYRDRGNYEQYF.